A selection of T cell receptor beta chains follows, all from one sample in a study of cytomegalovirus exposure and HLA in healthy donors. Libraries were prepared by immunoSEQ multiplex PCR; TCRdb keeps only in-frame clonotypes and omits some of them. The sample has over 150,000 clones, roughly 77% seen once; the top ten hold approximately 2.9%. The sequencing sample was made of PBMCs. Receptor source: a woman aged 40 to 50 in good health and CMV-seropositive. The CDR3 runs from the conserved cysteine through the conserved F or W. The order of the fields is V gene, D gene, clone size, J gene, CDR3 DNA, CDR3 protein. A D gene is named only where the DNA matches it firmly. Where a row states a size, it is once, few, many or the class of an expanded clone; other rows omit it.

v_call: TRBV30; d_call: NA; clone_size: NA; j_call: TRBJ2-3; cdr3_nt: TGTGCCTGGAGTTACAGGGAAGTAGATACGCAGTATTTT; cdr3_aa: CAWSYREVDTQYF
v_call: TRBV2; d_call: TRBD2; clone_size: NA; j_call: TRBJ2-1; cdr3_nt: TGTGCCAGCAGTTGGACTAGCTTCGGTAATGAGCAGTTCTTC; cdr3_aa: CASSWTSFGNEQFF
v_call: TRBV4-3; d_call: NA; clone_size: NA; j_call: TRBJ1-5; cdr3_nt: TGCGCCAGCAGCCAAGATGAGGGCCAGCCCCAGCATTTT; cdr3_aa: CASSQDEGQPQHF
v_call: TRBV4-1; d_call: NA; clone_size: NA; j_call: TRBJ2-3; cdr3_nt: TGCGCCAGCAGCCAAGAGATGACTGTCGATACGCAGTATTTT; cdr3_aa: CASSQEMTVDTQYF
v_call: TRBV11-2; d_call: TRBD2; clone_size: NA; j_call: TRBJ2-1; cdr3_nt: TGCGCGTCAGCGGGGGGGTACAATGAGCAGTTCTTC; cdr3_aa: CASAGGYNEQFF
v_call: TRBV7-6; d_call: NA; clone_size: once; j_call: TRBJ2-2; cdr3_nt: TGTGCCAGCAGTAGGGGCGGTAACACCGGGGAGCTGTTTTTT; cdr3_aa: CASSRGGNTGELFF
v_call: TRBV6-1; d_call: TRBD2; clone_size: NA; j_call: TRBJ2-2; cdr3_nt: TGTGCCAGCAATCCTAGCGGGGCCGCCGGGGAGCTGTTTTTT; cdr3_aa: CASNPSGAAGELFF
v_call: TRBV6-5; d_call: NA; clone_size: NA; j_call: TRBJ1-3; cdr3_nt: TGTGCCAGCAGGAGCTCTGGAAACACCATATATTTT; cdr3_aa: CASRSSGNTIYF
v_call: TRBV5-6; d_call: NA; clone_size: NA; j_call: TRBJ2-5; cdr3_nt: TGTGCCAGCAGCTTGCTAGAGACCCAGTACTTC; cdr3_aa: CASSLLETQYF
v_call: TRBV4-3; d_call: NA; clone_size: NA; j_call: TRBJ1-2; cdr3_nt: TGCGCCAGCAGCCAAGACGGTATCGGGTCCCACCGAGGGTATAACTATGGCTACACCTTC; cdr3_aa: CASSQDGIGSHRGYNYGYTF
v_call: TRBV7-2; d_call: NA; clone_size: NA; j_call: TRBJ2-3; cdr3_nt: TGTGCCAGCAGCTTAGTCGGACGGGGTCACACAGATACGCAGTATTTT; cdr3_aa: CASSLVGRGHTDTQYF
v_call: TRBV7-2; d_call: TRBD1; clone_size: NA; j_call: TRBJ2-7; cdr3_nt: TGTGCCAGCGGCACCACAGGGGTACTGTCTAGGGAGCAGTACTTC; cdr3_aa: CASGTTGVLSREQYF
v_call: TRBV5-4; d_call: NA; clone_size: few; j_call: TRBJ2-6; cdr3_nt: TGTGCCAGCAGCCCCTCGACAGGCTCGACGACTTTC; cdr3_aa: CASSPSTGSTTF
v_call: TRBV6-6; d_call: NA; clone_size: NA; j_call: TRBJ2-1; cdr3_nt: TGTGCCAGCCAGAGGTATTCCTACAATGAGCAGTTCTTC; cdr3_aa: CASQRYSYNEQFF
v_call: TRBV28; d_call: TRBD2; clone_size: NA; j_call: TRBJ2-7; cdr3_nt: TGTGCCAGTCGGGTCGGGGGGGCGTACGAGCAGTACTTC; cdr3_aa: CASRVGGAYEQYF
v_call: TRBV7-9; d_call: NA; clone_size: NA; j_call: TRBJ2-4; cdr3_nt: TGTGCCAGCAGCCCTAGTCAACTAGCCAAAAACATTCAGTACTTC; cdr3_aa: CASSPSQLAKNIQYF
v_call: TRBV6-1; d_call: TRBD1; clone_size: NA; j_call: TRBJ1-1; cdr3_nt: TGTGCCAGTCAGAGCAGGGGGACGAACACTGAAGCTTTCTTT; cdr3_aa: CASQSRGTNTEAFF
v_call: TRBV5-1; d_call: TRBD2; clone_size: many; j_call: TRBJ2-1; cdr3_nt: TGCGCCAGCAGCTCAGGACTAGCGGGAGGGTGGAATGAGCAGTTCTTC; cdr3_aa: CASSSGLAGGWNEQFF
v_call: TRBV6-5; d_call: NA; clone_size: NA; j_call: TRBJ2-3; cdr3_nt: TGTGCCAGCAGGGTCAGGGGCGACGCAGATACGCAGTATTTT; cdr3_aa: CASRVRGDADTQYF
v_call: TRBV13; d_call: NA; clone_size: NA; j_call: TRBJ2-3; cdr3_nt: TGTGCCAGCAGCTTACTGCAGGCAGCAGATACGCAGTATTTT; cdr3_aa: CASSLLQAADTQYF
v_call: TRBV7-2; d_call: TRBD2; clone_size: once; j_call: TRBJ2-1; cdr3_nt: TGTGCCAGCAGCTTAGGTACTAGCGGCTATTACAATGAGCAGTTCTTC; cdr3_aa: CASSLGTSGYYNEQFF
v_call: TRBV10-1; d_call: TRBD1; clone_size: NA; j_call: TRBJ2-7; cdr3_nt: TGCGCCAGCAGTGAAGGACAGGGCTACGAGCAGTACTTC; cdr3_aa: CASSEGQGYEQYF
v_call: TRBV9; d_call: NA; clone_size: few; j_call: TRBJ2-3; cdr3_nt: TGTGCCAGCAGTGCGGCGGAGGGCCTCGGAGATACGCAGTATTTT; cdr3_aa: CASSAAEGLGDTQYF
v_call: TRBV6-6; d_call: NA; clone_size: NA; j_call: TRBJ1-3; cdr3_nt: TGTGCCAGCAGTGCTATGTGGTTAAACTCTGGAAACACCATATATTTT; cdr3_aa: CASSAMWLNSGNTIYF
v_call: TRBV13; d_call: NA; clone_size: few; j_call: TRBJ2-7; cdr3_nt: TGTGCCAGCAGCTTAGGCCAAACCTACGAGCAGTACTTC; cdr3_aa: CASSLGQTYEQYF
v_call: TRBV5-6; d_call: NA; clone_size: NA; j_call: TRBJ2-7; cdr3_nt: TGTGCCAGCAGCCAGGGGTACGAGCAGTACTTC; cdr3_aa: CASSQGYEQYF
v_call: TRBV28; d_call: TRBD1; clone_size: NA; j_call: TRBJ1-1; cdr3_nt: TGTGCCAGCAGCAGTGGGGGACAGGGGCGTAATGAAGCTTTCTTT; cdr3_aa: CASSSGGQGRNEAFF
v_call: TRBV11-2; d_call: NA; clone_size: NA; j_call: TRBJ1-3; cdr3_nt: TGTGCCAGCAGCTTCGGGGGGCTTGGAAACACCATATATTTT; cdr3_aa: CASSFGGLGNTIYF